Here is one T cell receptor (beta chain) with its context. This entry belongs to a study of blood T cell repertoires in COVID-19. Assay: immunoSEQ multiplex PCR; the TCRdb copy retains only in-frame clones and omits some. The sample yields hundreds of thousands of clones, roughly 80% seen once. Germline CDR1 reads SGHNT; CDR2 reads YYREEE (reference sequence). Deletions cut 3 bases from V and 13 bases from J, with 11 bases between. The CDR3 has 11 residues. The V call is TRBV5-4, the J call TRBJ2-1; D gene unclear. This clonotype was obtained from a man older than 75 with acute or convalescent COVID-19. Sample: peripheral blood. The CDR3 DNA reads as TGTGCCAGCAGCTCCCCGACTGAACAGTTCTTC. Translation gives CASSSPTEQFF. The full variable domain, in which reference TRBV5-4 and TRBJ2-1 provide the parts outside the CDR3, is ETGVTQSPTHLIKTRGQQVTLRCSSQSGHNTVSWYQQALGQGPQFIFQYYREEENGRGNFPPRFSGLQFPNYSSELNVNALELDDSALYLCASSSPTEQFFGPGTRLTVL.